Listed below are T cell receptor beta chains from one sample, sequenced in a study of regulatory T cells in long-lasting Graves disease. TCRdb redid the calling of the multiplex PCR reads with MiXCR, one entry per CDR3 protein. Of around 500,000 distinct CDR3 sequences listed, around 20% are singletons. This specimen consisted of peripheral blood mononuclear cells (PBMCs), obtained when the disease was refractory, from a patient treated with antithyroid drugs. The source of these receptors is a female donor with Graves disease. Both conserved end residues are part of each CDR3. A D gene is named only where the DNA matches it firmly. Only part of the rows carry a size: once, few, many, or a class if the clone is expanded.

d_gene: TRBD2
abundance: .
j_gene: TRBJ2-7
v_gene: TRBV7-2
CDR3nt: TGTGCCAGCAGCCTCGTTAGTAGCGGGAATGGGTTCTACGAGCAGTACTTC
CDR3aa: CASSLVSSGNGFYEQYF

d_gene: TRBD1
abundance: many
j_gene: TRBJ1-1
v_gene: TRBV7-2
CDR3nt: TGTGCCAGCAGCTTAGTCACAGGGGGTTGGGACACTGAAGCTTTCTTT
CDR3aa: CASSLVTGGWDTEAFF

d_gene: .
abundance: many
j_gene: TRBJ2-7
v_gene: TRBV7-2
CDR3nt: TGTGCCAGCAGCTTAGCCCGATGGACGCTAGAAAACTACGAGCAGTACTTC
CDR3aa: CASSLARWTLENYEQYF

d_gene: .
abundance: many
j_gene: TRBJ1-1
v_gene: TRBV6-1
CDR3nt: TGTGCCCTCGGGGTGAACACTGAAGCTTTCTTT
CDR3aa: CALGVNTEAFF

d_gene: .
abundance: many
j_gene: TRBJ1-2
v_gene: TRBV6-1
CDR3nt: TGTGCCAGCAGTGATACATTTTACAGGGTGTCGGCTAACTATGGCTACACCTTC
CDR3aa: CASSDTFYRVSANYGYTF

d_gene: TRBD1
abundance: .
j_gene: TRBJ2-6
v_gene: TRBV10-3
CDR3nt: TGTGCCATCAGAAATACAGGGGCTGGGGCCAACGTCCTGACTTTC
CDR3aa: CAIRNTGAGANVLTF

d_gene: TRBD1
abundance: few
j_gene: TRBJ1-5
v_gene: TRBV27
CDR3nt: TGTGCCAGCAGTAGACAGGGACAGAATCAGCCCCAGCATTTT
CDR3aa: CASSRQGQNQPQHF

d_gene: .
abundance: many
j_gene: TRBJ2-2
v_gene: TRBV6-1
CDR3nt: TGTGCCAGCAGTGTATCGGGGGACACCGGGGAGCTGTTTTTT
CDR3aa: CASSVSGDTGELFF

d_gene: TRBD2
abundance: many
j_gene: TRBJ2-7
v_gene: TRBV20-1
CDR3nt: TGCAGTGCTAGACGGACTAGCAGCTCCTACGAGCAGTACTTC
CDR3aa: CSARRTSSSYEQYF

d_gene: TRBD1
abundance: .
j_gene: TRBJ1-1
v_gene: TRBV10-3
CDR3nt: TGTGCCAGCGGGACAGCTCCGGGGGTGAACACTGAAGCTTTCTTT
CDR3aa: CASGTAPGVNTEAFF

d_gene: .
abundance: once
j_gene: TRBJ1-1
v_gene: TRBV4-2
CDR3nt: TGTGCCAGCAGCCATAGTACCTCGGACAGCCGCGGCACTGTAGCTTTCTTT
CDR3aa: CASSHSTSDSRGTVAFF

d_gene: .
abundance: .
j_gene: TRBJ1-2
v_gene: TRBV19
CDR3nt: TGTGCCAGCTACGCGTGGGACGGAGACTTGTATGGCTACACCTTC
CDR3aa: CASYAWDGDLYGYTF

d_gene: TRBD1
abundance: few
j_gene: TRBJ1-1
v_gene: TRBV25-1
CDR3nt: TGTGCCACCGAAACGGGACAGGGGGTTTTCTTT
CDR3aa: CATETGQGVFF

d_gene: .
abundance: .
j_gene: TRBJ2-1
v_gene: TRBV20-1
CDR3nt: TGCAGTGCCCCATTGGAGGGGGGCGATGAGCAGTTCTTC
CDR3aa: CSAPLEGGDEQFF

d_gene: .
abundance: .
j_gene: TRBJ2-5
v_gene: TRBV6-2/TRBV6-3
CDR3nt: TGTGCCAGCAAACGCGGGGCTACCCAAGAGACCCAGTACTTC
CDR3aa: CASKRGATQETQYF

d_gene: .
abundance: few
j_gene: TRBJ1-1
v_gene: TRBV20-1
CDR3nt: TGCAGTGCCCACGCGGGGGGAGCCACTGAAGCTTTCTTT
CDR3aa: CSAHAGGATEAFF